This TCR beta chain was captured by sequencing in a study of radiotherapy plus CTLA-4 blockade in lung cancer (dated by TCRdb to the late 2010s). Notes on the research overall: Objective responses were observed in approximately 17% of enrolled patients, and disease control was achieved in about 32%.

In this study, focal radiation therapy paired with CTLA-4 blockade (ipilimumab) was tested in patients who had chemo-refractory metastatic non-small-cell lung cancer. Preparation of the library involved the immunoSEQ multiplex PCR assay. Entries here come from immuneACCESS through TCRdb and include only in-frame sequences with V and J called. Some clones fail to appear in such tables; in the studies checked, an unresolved V gene covers under half of the shortfall, and the cause of the remainder is unknown. The sample yields about 49,000 clones; about 88% were counted once. The ten top clones hold 7.8% of the sample. On the study overall, not on this receptor specifically: Early dynamic changes in blood T cell clones, together with increased serum interferon-beta after radiation, were reported as the strongest predictors of response. TCR clones derived from tumors expanded in peripheral blood after treatment with radiotherapy and ipilimumab.

Turning to this clone: No cognate antigen has been identified for it. No quality values exist for individual bases; no much larger clone is one base distant.

For CDR1 and CDR2, the germline V gene (reference sequence) lists SEHNR and FQNEAQ. From V the trimming removes 3 bases and from J it removes 5 bases, while the gene matches leave 9 bases of the junction unaccounted for. From cysteine to phenylalanine, the CDR3 is 16 amino acids long. The only DNA kept is the CDR3, 48 bases in frame from the first base. The TCR sequence derives from a human donor with non-small cell lung cancer whose response to radiotherapy plus ipilimumab could not be evaluated. The sequencing used peripheral blood, collected from a patient treated with radiotherapy plus ipilimumab. Recombination connected TRBV7-9 to TRBJ2-7, and 11 junctional nucleotides match TRBD2. Here is the DNA: TGTGCCAGCAGCTTCGACTATAGCGGGAGGGCCCACGAGCAGTACTTC. Its product reads: CASSFDYSGRAHEQYF.